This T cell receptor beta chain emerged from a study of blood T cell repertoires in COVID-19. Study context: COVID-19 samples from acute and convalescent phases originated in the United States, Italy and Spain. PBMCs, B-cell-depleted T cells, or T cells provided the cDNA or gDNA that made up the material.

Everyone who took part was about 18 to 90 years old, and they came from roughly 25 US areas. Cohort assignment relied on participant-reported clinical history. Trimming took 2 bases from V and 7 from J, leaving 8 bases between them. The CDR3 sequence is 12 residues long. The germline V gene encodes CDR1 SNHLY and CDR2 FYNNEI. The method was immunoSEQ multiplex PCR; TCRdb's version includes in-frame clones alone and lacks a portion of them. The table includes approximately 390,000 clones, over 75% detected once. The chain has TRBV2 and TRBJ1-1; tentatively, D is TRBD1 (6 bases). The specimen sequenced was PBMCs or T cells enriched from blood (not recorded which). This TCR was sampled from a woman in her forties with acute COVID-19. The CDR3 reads CASSERTVEAFF. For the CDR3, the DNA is TGTGCCAGCAGTGAAAGGACAGTTGAAGCTTTCTTT. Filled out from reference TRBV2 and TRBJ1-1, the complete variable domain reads EPEVTQTPSHQVTQMGQEVILRCVPISNHLYFYWYRQILGQKVEFLVSFYNNEISEKSEIFDDQFSVERPDGSNFTLKIRSTKLEDSAMYFCASSERTVEAFFGQGTRLTVV.